Sequencing of this T cell receptor beta chain was carried out in a study of T-cell memory formation after mild COVID-19. After 5'RACE with constant-segment primers, TCR alpha and TCR beta cDNA libraries carrying sample barcodes and UMIs were obtained. TCRdb used MiXCR to reprocess the 5' RACE reads, holding one entry per CDR3 protein. The sample comprises under 600,000 distinct CDR3 sequences, less than 25% of which are singletons, and under 8.5% rests with the top ten. Study results and limitations: Clones shrinking from day 15 to 85 showed even CD4/CD8 mixes; later expanders tilted CD4+.

This clonotype was detected once. Its antigen is unidentified. Germline-derived CDR1 and CDR2 are SGHVS and FQNEAQ. Trimming removed 5 bases from V and 9 bases from J, with 23 bases in between. This CDR3 has 17 amino acids. The TCR was taken from an adult woman who had mild COVID-19 (a few samples of this study predate the infection). Cell type and time point are not known. The sequenced sample was PBMCs or a T cell subset sorted from them (not recorded which). J is TRBJ1-6 and V is TRBV7-8; unclear D gene. Written as DNA, the CDR3 is TGTGCCAGCAGCCCCGCGGCGGCGGGCCAGTCAGGTTCACCCCTCCACTTT. It translates to CASSPAAAGQSGSPLHF.